The 17 T cell receptor beta chains below were found in one sample sequenced in a study of blood T cell repertoires in COVID-19. Sequenced by immunoSEQ multiplex PCR; TCRdb stores in-frame clones only, minus some. This table has about 84,000 clones, roughly 96% appearing once. The sample was peripheral blood. Receptors originate from a human donor with active COVID-19. The donor label of this sample is uncertain.

The V and J genes are TRBV5-4 and TRBJ2-7, with 11 bases identical to TRBD1. The CDR3 extends over 16 amino acids. V lost 0 bases to trimming and J lost 2 bases; unmatched junction nucleotides: 4. CDR1 and CDR2 from the germline V gene are SGHNT and YYREEE (reference sequence). The CDR3 DNA sequence: TGTGCCAGCAGCTTGGGGCGGGACAGGGGGACCTACGAGCAGTACTTC. It codes for CASSLGRDRGTYEQYF.

The rearrangement links TRBV7-2 to TRBJ1-6, with TRBD1 identical over 7 bases. With 5 bases clipped from V and 4 bases from J, the junction kept 5 bases outside the gene matches. The CDR3 consists of 15 residues. CDR1 and CDR2 (germline): SGHTA, FQGNSA. The CDR3 DNA sequence: TGTGCCAGCAGCGCCACGGGACAGTATAATTCACCCCTCCACTTT. This translates into CASSATGQYNSPLHF. The variable domain in full, completed from reference TRBV7-2 and TRBJ1-6, reads GAGVSQSPSNKVTEKGKDVELRCDPISGHTALYWYRQSLGQGLEFLIYFQGNSAPDKSGLPSDRFSAERTGGSVSTLTIQRTQQEDSAVYLCASSATGQYNSPLHFGNGTRLTVT.

V gene TRBV29-1 combines with J gene TRBJ2-3, with a weak D call TRBD1 (6 bases). The CDR3 is 10 residues long. V was pared by 4 bases and J by 8 bases, with 7 bases between. CDR1 SQVTM and CDR2 ANQGSEA come from the germline V gene. The CDR3 region is CSVAGATQYF. DNA for the CDR3: TGCAGCGTTGCAGGGGCTACGCAGTATTTT.

This sequence joins TRBV2 and TRBJ2-7; 12 positions match TRBD2. The CDR3 has 15 amino acids. CDR1 is SNHLY, CDR2 FYNNEI, per germline. The V and J ends lost 5 bases and 2 bases, in that order; junction bases with no gene match: 4. In DNA, the CDR3 is TGTGCCAGCAGTCCGACTAGCGGGGGCCCCTACGAGCAGTACTTC. Its translation is CASSPTSGGPYEQYF.

The rearrangement joins TRBV9 to TRBJ2-3; D might be TRBD2 (5 bases). Trimming took 2 bases from V and 0 from J, leaving 7 bases between them. CDR1 SGDLS and CDR2 YYNGEE come from the germline V gene. CDR3 length: 14 residues. DNA of the CDR3: TGTGCCAGCAGCGTGGACTCTAGCACAGATACGCAGTATTTT. It specifies CASSVDSSTDTQYF.

This clone was detected once. Here the CDR3 DNA reads TGTGCCAGCAGCAAGACTAGCGGGGGGACCTACGAGCAGTACTTC. It specifies CASSKTSGGTYEQYF. The chain employs TRBV27 and TRBJ2-7, with 13 nucleotides matching TRBD2. CDR1 is MNHEY and CDR2 is SMNVEV in the germline V gene (reference sequence). The CDR3 is made up of 15 amino acids. V shed 6 bases, J shed 2 bases, and the junction held 4 bases outside the gene matches.

The rearrangement joins TRBV6-2 or TRBV6-3 to TRBJ2-7; D might be TRBD1 (5 bases). The CDR3 is 13 residues long. Looked up from germline, CDR1 is MNHEY and CDR2 is SVGEGT. V was shortened by 5 bases and J by 2 bases, with 10 bases between the two germline ends. The CDR3, as DNA: TGTGCCAGCAGTCGTAGACAGACCTACGAGCAGTACTTC. Protein product: CASSRRQTYEQYF.

The chain is built from TRBV5-4 and TRBJ2-5, with 7 positions matching TRBD2. This CDR3 comprises 17 residues. After removal of 0 bases from V and 5 bases from J, the junction contained 13 bases not matched to a gene. Germline CDR1 SGHNT, CDR2 YYREEE (reference sequence). CDR3 sequence reads: CASSLVGGSAVRETQYF. The DNA for the CDR3 is TGTGCCAGCAGCTTGGTTGGCGGGAGCGCCGTTCGGGAGACCCAGTACTTC.

V and J are TRBV27 and TRBJ2-7, with TRBD1 matching 8 bases. CDR3 length equals 17 residues. Germline loops: CDR1 MNHEY, CDR2 SMNVEV (reference sequence). The V gene end was trimmed by 3 bases and the J gene end by 6 bases; junction bases not matched to a gene: 16. CDR3 sequence reads: CASSFRQDRVLSGEQYF. The CDR3 nucleotides are TGTGCCAGCAGTTTTCGTCAGGACAGGGTGTTGAGTGGCGAGCAGTACTTC.

The chain links TRBV7-2 to TRBJ2-2; D not certain. Germline lookup yields CDR1 SGHTA and CDR2 FQGNSA. V dropped 6 bases and J dropped 7 bases, with 12 bases sitting between them. This CDR3 has 13 residues. CDR3 amino acids: CASRSSRVGELFF. CDR3 bases: TGTGCCAGCAGGAGTTCCCGGGTCGGGGAGCTGTTTTTT.

The chain uses TRBV5-6 and TRBJ2-3, with a possible D match to TRBD1 (6 bases). Germline values: CDR1 SGHDT, CDR2 YYEEEE. The CDR3 is 16 amino acids. The V and J ends lost 3 bases and 3 bases respectively, with 17 bases between them. The CDR3 loop is CASSSGHRVGTDTQYF. CDR3 bases: TGTGCCAGCAGCTCGGGACATCGGGTGGGAACAGATACGCAGTATTTT.

This chain connects TRBV4-3 to TRBJ2-2, with D possibly matching TRBD2 (5 bases). Germline V gene data show CDR1 as LGHNA and CDR2 as YSLEER. V shed 0 bases and J shed 5 bases, with 13 bases lying between them. The CDR3 runs to 16 residues. The CDR3 loop reads CASSQEGTRGTGELFF. The CDR3 DNA reads TGCGCCAGCAGCCAAGAGGGCACCCGAGGGACCGGGGAGCTGTTTTTT.

As DNA, the CDR3 is TGCGCCAGCAGCTTAGCTAGCGGGTTTACAGATACGCAGTATTTT. As protein: CASSLASGFTDTQYF. This rearrangement joins TRBV5-1 to TRBJ2-3; TRBD2 aligns across 8 bases. The CDR3 is made up of 15 amino acids. J gave up 3 bases and V 2 bases, and 5 bases lay outside the gene matches. CDR1 is SGHRS, CDR2 YFSETQ, per germline.

This chain joins TRBV18 and TRBJ2-7; TRBD1 is a possible D gene (6 bases). Germline CDR1 KGHSH, CDR2 LQKENI. CDR3 length equals 15 residues. Trimming stripped 3 bases from V and 1 base from J, with 13 bases between. The CDR3 DNA reads as TGTGCCAGCTCACCCCCGGTAAGGGGGTCCTACGAGCAGTACTTC. Its translation is CASSPPVRGSYEQYF.

The chain combines TRBV5-1 with TRBJ2-1; 8 positions match TRBD2. The junction had 9 bases not matched to a gene; V was cut back by 2 bases and J by 5 bases. The CDR3 is 16 amino acids. CDR1 and CDR2 from the germline V gene are SGHRS and YFSETQ. The CDR3 is CASSFIWREVDNEQFF. CDR3 in DNA: TGCGCCAGCAGCTTTATTTGGCGGGAGGTCGACAATGAGCAGTTCTTC.

The rearrangement joins TRBV5-1 to TRBJ2-7; 7 bases match TRBD1. Losses at the gene ends were 4 bases for V and 9 bases for J; bases not matched to a gene: 19. This CDR3 contains 16 residues. In germline, CDR1 is SGHRS, CDR2 YFSETQ. The CDR3 DNA follows: TGCGCCAGCAGCGTTTCCCGGGACAGCACATCTATGGGGCAGTACTTC. Its protein product is CASSVSRDSTSMGQYF.

The V and J genes are TRBV11-2 and TRBJ2-5; 9 bases agree with TRBD2. Per the germline V gene, CDR1 is SGHAT and CDR2 is FQNNGV. J lost 3 bases, V lost 4 bases, and 6 bases had no gene match. The CDR3 sequence is 15 residues long. CDR3 sequence reads: CASSWGASGKETQYF. The CDR3 nucleotides read TGTGCCAGCAGCTGGGGGGCTAGCGGGAAAGAGACCCAGTACTTC.